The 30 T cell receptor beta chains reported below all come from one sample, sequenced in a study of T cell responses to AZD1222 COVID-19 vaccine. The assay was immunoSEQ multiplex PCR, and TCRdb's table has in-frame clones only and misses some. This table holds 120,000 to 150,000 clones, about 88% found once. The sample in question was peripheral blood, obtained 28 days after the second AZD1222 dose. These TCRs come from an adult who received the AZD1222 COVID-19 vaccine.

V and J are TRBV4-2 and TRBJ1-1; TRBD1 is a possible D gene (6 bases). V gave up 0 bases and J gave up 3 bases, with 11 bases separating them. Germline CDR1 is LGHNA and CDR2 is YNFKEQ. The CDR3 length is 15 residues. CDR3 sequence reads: CASSQETDSHTEAFF. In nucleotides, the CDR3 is TGTGCCAGCAGCCAAGAAACGGACAGTCACACTGAAGCTTTCTTT.

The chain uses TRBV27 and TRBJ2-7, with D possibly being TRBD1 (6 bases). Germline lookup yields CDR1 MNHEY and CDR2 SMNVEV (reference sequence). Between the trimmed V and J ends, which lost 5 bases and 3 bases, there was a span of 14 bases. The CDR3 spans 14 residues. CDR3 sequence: CASSPRRGVYEQYF. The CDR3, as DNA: TGTGCCAGCAGTCCGCGCAGGGGCGTCTACGAGCAGTACTTC.

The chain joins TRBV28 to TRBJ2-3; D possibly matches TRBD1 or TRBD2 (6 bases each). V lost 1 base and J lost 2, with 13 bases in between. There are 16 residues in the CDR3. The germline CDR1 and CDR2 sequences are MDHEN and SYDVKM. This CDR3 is CASSLLGGSDTDTQYF. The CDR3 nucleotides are TGTGCCAGCAGTTTATTGGGGGGCTCAGACACAGATACGCAGTATTTT.

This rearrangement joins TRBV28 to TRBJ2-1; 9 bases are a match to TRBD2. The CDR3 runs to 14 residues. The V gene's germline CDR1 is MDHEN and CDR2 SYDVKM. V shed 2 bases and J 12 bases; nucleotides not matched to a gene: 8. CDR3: CASSLAGGKLWQFF. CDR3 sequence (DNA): TGTGCCAGCAGTTTAGCGGGGGGGAAACTTTGGCAGTTCTTC.

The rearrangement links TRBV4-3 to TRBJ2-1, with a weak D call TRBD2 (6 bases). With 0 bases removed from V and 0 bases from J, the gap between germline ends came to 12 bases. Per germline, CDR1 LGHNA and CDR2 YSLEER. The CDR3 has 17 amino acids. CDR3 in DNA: TGCGCCAGCAGCCAAGATCCGGACTATCTCTCCTACAATGAGCAGTTCTTC. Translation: CASSQDPDYLSYNEQFF.

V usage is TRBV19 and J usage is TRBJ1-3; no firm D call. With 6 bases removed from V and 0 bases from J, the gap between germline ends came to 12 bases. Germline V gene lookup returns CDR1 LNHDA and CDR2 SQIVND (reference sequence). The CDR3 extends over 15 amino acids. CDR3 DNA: TGTGCCAGTAGCCCGACGCTTACCTCTGGAAACACCATATATTTT. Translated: CASSPTLTSGNTIYF.

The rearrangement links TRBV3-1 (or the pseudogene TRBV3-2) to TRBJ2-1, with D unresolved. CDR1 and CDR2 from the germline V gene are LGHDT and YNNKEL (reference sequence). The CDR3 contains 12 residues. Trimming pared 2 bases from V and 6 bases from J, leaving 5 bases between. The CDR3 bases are TGTGCCAGCAGCCAAAGGCCCAATGAGCAGTTCTTC. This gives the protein CASSQRPNEQFF.

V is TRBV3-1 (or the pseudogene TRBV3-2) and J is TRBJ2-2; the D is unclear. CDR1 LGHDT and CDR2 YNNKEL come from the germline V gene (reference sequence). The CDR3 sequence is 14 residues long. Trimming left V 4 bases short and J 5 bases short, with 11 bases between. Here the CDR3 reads CASSLQRITGELFF. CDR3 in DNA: TGTGCCAGCAGCCTCCAGCGTATTACCGGGGAGCTGTTTTTT.

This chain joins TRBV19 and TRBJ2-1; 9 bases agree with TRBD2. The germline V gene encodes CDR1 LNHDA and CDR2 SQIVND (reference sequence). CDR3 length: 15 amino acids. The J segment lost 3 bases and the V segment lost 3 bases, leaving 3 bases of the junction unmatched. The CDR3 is CASSIGTSIYNEQFF. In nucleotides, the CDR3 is TGTGCCAGTAGTATCGGGACTAGCATCTACAATGAGCAGTTCTTC.

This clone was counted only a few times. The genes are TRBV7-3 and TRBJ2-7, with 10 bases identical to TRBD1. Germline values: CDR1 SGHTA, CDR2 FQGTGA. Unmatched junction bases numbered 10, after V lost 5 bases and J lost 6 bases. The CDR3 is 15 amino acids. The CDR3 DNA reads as TGTGCCAGCAGCCCGCAACAGGGGACAGGGGCCGAGCAGTACTTC. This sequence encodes CASSPQQGTGAEQYF.

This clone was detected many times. The CDR3 is CASSRSQGVGTEAFF. CDR3 in DNA: TGTGCCAGCAGTAGGAGCCAGGGGGTAGGAACTGAAGCTTTCTTT. The chain has TRBV2 and TRBJ1-1, with 7 positions matching TRBD1. CDR1 and CDR2 (germline): SNHLY, FYNNEI. V was clipped by 5 bases and J by 5 bases; unmatched bases: 11. This CDR3 contains 15 residues.

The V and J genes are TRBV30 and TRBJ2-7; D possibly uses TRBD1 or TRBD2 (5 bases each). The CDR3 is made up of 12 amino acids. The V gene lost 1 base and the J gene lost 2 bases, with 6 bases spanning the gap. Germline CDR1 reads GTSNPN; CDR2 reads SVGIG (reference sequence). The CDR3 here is CAWSGGPYEQYF. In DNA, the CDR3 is TGTGCCTGGAGTGGGGGACCCTACGAGCAGTACTTC.

The CDR3 DNA follows: TGTGCCAGCAGTGTAGCGGCGACGAGCACCGGGGAGCTGTTTTTT. This codes for CASSVAATSTGELFF. The chain uses TRBV3-1 (or the pseudogene TRBV3-2) and TRBJ2-2, with TRBD2 as a possible D gene (6 bases). There are 15 residues in the CDR3. Germline loops: CDR1 LGHDT, CDR2 YNNKEL (reference sequence). The V gene lost 6 bases and the J gene lost 4 bases, with 15 bases spanning the gap.

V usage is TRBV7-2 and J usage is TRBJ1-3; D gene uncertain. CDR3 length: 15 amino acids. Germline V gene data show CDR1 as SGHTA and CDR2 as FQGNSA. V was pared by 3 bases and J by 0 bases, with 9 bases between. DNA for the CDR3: TGTGCCAGCAGCTTCCGGGAGAGCTCTGGAAACACCATATATTTT. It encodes CASSFRESSGNTIYF.

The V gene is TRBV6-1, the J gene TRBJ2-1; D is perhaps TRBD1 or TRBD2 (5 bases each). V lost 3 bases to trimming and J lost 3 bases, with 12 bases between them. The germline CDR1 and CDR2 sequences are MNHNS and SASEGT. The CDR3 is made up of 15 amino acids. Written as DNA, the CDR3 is TGTGCCAGCAGTGATACTAGTGGGGGCTACAATGAGCAGTTCTTC. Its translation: CASSDTSGGYNEQFF.

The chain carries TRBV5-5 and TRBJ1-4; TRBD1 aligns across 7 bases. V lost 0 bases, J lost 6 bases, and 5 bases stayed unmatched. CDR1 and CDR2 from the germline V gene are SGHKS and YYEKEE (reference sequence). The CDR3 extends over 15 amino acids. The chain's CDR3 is CASSLEGGGYEKLFF. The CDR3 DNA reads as TGTGCCAGCAGCTTGGAAGGGGGCGGTTATGAAAAACTGTTTTTT.

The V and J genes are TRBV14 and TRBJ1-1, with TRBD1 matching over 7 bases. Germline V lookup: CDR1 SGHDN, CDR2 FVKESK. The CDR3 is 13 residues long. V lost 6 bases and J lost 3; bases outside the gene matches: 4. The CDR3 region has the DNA TGTGCCAGCAGATTCACAGGGGACACTGAAGCTTTCTTT. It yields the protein CASRFTGDTEAFF.

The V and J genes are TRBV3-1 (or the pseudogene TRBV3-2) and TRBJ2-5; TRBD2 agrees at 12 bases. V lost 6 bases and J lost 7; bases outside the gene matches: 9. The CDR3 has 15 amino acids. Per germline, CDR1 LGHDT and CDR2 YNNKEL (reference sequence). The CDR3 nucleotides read TGTGCCAGCAGACCACTAGCGGGGGGCCCTGGGACCCAGTACTTC. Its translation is CASRPLAGGPGTQYF.

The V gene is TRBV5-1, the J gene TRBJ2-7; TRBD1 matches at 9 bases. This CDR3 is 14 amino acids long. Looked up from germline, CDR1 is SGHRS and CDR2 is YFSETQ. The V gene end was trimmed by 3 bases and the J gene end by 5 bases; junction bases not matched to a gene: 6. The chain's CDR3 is CASSSGQGIDEQYF. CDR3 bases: TGCGCCAGCAGCTCGGGACAGGGAATTGACGAGCAGTACTTC.

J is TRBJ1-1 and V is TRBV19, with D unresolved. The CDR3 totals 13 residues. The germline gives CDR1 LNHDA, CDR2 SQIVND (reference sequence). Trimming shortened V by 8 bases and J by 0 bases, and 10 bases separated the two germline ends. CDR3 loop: CASPDPMNTEAFF. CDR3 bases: TGTGCCAGTCCTGACCCCATGAACACTGAAGCTTTCTTT.

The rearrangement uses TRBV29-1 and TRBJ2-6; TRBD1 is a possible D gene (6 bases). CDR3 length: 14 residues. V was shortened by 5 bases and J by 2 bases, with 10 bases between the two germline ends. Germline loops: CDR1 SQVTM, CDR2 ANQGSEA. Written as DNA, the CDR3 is TGCAGCGTTTTGACAGGAACTGGGGCCAACGTCCTGACTTTC. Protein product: CSVLTGTGANVLTF. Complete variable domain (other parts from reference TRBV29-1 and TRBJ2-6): SAVISQKPSRDICQRGTSLTIQCQVDSQVTMMFWYRQQPGQSLTLIATANQGSEATYESGFVIDKFPISRPNLTFSTLTVSNMSPEDSSIYLCSVLTGTGANVLTFGAGSRLTVL.

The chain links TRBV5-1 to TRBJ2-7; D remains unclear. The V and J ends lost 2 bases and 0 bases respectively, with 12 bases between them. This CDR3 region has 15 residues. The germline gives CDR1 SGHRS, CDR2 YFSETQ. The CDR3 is CASSLEIGPSYEQYF. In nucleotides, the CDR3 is TGCGCCAGCAGCTTAGAAATAGGGCCCTCCTACGAGCAGTACTTC.

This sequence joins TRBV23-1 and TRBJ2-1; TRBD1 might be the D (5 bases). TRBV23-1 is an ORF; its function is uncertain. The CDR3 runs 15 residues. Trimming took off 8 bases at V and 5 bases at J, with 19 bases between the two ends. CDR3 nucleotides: TGCGCCAGCCACCTAACTTTCTTAGGGGACAATGAGCAGTTCTTC. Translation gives CASHLTFLGDNEQFF.

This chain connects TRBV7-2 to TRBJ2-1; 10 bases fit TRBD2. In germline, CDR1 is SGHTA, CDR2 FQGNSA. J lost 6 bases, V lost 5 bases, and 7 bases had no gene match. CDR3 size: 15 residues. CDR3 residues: CASSRGLAGVNEQFF. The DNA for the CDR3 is TGTGCCAGCAGCCGTGGTCTAGCGGGGGTCAATGAGCAGTTCTTC. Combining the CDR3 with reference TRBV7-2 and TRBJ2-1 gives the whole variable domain GAGVSQSPSNKVTEKGKDVELRCDPISGHTALYWYRQSLGQGLEFLIYFQGNSAPDKSGLPSDRFSAERTGGSVSTLTIQRTQQEDSAVYLCASSRGLAGVNEQFFGPGTRLTVL.

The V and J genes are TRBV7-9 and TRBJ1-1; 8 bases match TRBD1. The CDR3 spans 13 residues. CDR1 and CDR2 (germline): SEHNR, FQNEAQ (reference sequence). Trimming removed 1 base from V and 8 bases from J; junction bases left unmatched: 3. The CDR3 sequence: CASSLVGQAEAFF. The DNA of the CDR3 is TGTGCCAGCAGCTTAGTGGGACAGGCCGAAGCTTTCTTT.

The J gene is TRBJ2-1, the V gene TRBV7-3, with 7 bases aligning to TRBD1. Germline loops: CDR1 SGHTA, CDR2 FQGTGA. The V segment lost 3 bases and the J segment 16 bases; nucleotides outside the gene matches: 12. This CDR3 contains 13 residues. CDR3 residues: CASSLQKGTAHFF. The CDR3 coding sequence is TGTGCCAGCAGCTTGCAGAAAGGGACAGCCCACTTCTTC.

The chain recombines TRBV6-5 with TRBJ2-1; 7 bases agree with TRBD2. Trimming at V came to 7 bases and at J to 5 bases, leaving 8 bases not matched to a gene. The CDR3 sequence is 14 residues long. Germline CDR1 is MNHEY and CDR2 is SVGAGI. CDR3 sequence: CASTSAGRNNEQFF. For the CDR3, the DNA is TGTGCCAGCACCTCAGCGGGGCGGAACAATGAGCAGTTCTTC.

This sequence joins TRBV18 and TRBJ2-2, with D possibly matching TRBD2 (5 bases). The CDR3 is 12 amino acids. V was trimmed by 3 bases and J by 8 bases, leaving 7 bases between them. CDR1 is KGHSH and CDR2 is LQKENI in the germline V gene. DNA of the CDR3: TGTGCCAGCTCACCGGACTCTGGGGAGCTGTTTTTT. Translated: CASSPDSGELFF. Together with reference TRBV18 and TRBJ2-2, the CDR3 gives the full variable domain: NAGVMQNPRHLVRRRGQEARLRCSPMKGHSHVYWYRQLPEEGLKFMVYLQKENIIDESGMPKERFSAEFPKEGPSILRIQQVVRGDSAAYFCASSPDSGELFFGEGSRLTVL.

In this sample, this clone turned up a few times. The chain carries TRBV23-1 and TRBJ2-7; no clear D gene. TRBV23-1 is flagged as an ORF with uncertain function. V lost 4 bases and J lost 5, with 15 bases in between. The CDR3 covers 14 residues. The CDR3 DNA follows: TGCGCCAGCAGTCCCAATCTGCCTTGGGACGAGCAGTACTTC. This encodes CASSPNLPWDEQYF.

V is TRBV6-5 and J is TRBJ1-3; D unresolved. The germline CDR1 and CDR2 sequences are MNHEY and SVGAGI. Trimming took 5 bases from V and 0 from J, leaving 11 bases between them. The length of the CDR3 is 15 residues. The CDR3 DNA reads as TGTGCCAGCAGTCAGGACGCCTCCTCTGGAAACACCATATATTTT. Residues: CASSQDASSGNTIYF.